This T cell receptor beta chain was sequenced during a study of control samples from healthy donors and cancer patients. CDR3 length: 17 amino acids. After removal of 10 bases from V and 4 bases from J, the junction contained 16 bases not matched to a gene. From germline, CDR1 is SNHLY and CDR2 FYNNEI. TCRdb's table, derived via immunoSEQ multiplex PCR, lists solely in-frame clones and lacks some. The sample includes tens of thousands of clones, approximately 80% of them seen just once. What was sequenced was PBMCs. The sequence was obtained from a woman aged 45-60 years with lung cancer. V gene TRBV2 combines with J gene TRBJ1-2; 12 bases line up with TRBD1. The CDR3 loop reads CATPVGTGGPTIYGYTF. CDR3 bases: TGTGCCACCCCAGTGGGGACAGGGGGCCCGACGATCTATGGCTACACCTTC.